This T cell receptor beta chain was sequenced during a study of cytomegalovirus exposure and HLA in healthy donors. Study overall: Earlier sequencing of 200 million or so T cells yielded approximately 100 million unique TCR beta sequences.

A multiplex PCR was run with 60 Vbeta primers and 13 Jbeta primers. Using immunoSEQ multiplex PCR, the repertoire was profiled, and TCRdb retains in-frame clones only, with some absent. This sample has under 95,000 clones, with around 80% found just once. Germline V lookup: CDR1 SGHTA, CDR2 FQGNSA. The CDR3 loop spans 15 amino acids. The V end lost 1 base, the J end lost 2 bases, and 11 bases lay between the germline ends. Worth noting for this clone: The antigen remains undetermined.

Overall study results and limits: Information on immune exposure was restricted to one variable (CMV serostatus).

Whereas donors were nominally healthy upon sampling, unrecorded immune exposures were probable. The sequence derives from a male donor in good health and CMV-seronegative. Material: PBMCs. The chain is built from TRBV7-2 and TRBJ2-5; weak D call: TRBD2 (6 bases). CDR3 nucleotide sequence: TGTGCCAGCAGCTTAGGCGGGGCACCTCAAGAGACCCAGTACTTC. Residues: CASSLGGAPQETQYF.